The 11 T cell receptor beta chains in this list originate from one sample, sequenced in a study of diagnostic markers for celiac disease. TCRdb reanalyzed the reads and collapses them to one entry per CDR3 protein, without DNA. The sample's table shows 440 or so distinct CDR3 sequences. The sample consisted of either unsorted cells or a sorted T cell fraction (not recorded which). The receptors derive from a human donor.

The rearrangement uses TRBV11-1 and TRBJ1-1; TCRdb picks TRBD1, but there is no DNA to check that call. Germline V gene lookup returns CDR1 SGHAT and CDR2 FQDESV (reference sequence). The CDR3 has 14 amino acids. The chain's CDR3 is CASSLSRGSTEAFF.

According to its frequency, this clonotype is medium-sized. Here the CDR3 reads CSVRASGTYEQYF. The genes are TRBV29-1 and TRBJ2-7; as DNA is missing, the TRBD1 call by TCRdb cannot be tested. CDR3 size: 13 residues. Germline CDR1 is SQVTM and CDR2 is ANQGSEA.

This clonotype is deemed medium-sized by its frequency. This chain links TRBV7-9 with TRBJ1-2. This CDR3 comprises 11 residues. Germline lookup yields CDR1 SEHNR and CDR2 FQNEAQ (reference sequence). The CDR3 loop is CASSLGGSYTF.

This clonotype ranks as medium-sized in terms of frequency. CDR3 sequence reads: CASSEPSDSTNTGELFF. This rearrangement joins TRBV2 to TRBJ2-2; TCRdb designates TRBD2, a call that cannot be tested without DNA. In germline, CDR1 is SNHLY, CDR2 FYNNEI. The CDR3 spans 17 residues.

This clonotype is classed as medium-sized by frequency. The chain couples TRBV7-9 to TRBJ2-7; TCRdb's D gene call, TRBD1, goes unchecked for lack of DNA. Germline V gives CDR1 SEHNR, CDR2 FQNEAQ (reference sequence). This CDR3 contains 15 residues. CDR3 sequence reads: CASSPRDGEPYEQYF. The whole variable domain, remainder taken from reference TRBV7-9 and TRBJ2-7, is DTGVSQNPRHKITKRGQNVTFRCDPISEHNRLYWYRQTLGQGPEFLTYFQNEAQLEKSRLLSDRFSAERPKGSFSTLEIQRTEQGDSAMYLCASSPRDGEPYEQYFGPGTRLTVT.

Frequency places this clonotype as large. The rearrangement links TRBV5-1 to TRBJ2-1; the D call from TCRdb, TRBD2, cannot be confirmed without DNA. CDR1 SGHRS and CDR2 YFSETQ come from the germline V gene. This CDR3 is 15 amino acids long. CDR3: CASSLTSGRAVEQFF. The whole variable domain, filled in from reference TRBV5-1 and TRBJ2-1, reads KAGVTQTPRYLIKTRGQQVTLSCSPISGHRSVSWYQQTPGQGLQFLFEYFSETQRNKGNFPGRFSGRQFSNSRSEMNVSTLELGDSALYLCASSLTSGRAVEQFFGPGTRLTVL.

The genes are TRBV7-6 and TRBJ1-1. Germline V gene lookup returns CDR1 SGHVS and CDR2 FNYEAQ. This CDR3 has 15 residues. CDR3: CASSLAGAMNTEAFF. Filled out from reference TRBV7-6 and TRBJ1-1, the complete variable domain reads GAGVSQSPRYKVTKRGQDVALRCDPISGHVSLYWYRQALGQGPEFLTYFNYEAQQDKSGLPNDRFSAERPEGSISTLTIQRTEQRDSAMYRCASSLAGAMNTEAFFGQGTRLTVV.

Frequency places this clonotype as medium-sized (0.01 to 0.1%). The gene calls are TRBV20-1 and TRBJ2-1. Germline-derived CDR1 and CDR2 are DFQATT and SNEGSKA (reference sequence). The CDR3 extends over 15 amino acids. The CDR3 sequence is CSARDSSGVFDEQFF.

This clonotype ranks as large (0.1 to 1%) in terms of frequency. The chain is built from TRBV25-1 and TRBJ1-2. Germline V CDR1 and CDR2: MGHDK, SYGVNS. CDR3 size: 13 residues. CDR3 amino acids: CASSESLYKGYTF.

Frequency places this clonotype as medium-sized. The chain recombines TRBV6-5 with TRBJ1-1; with no DNA, the TCRdb D assignment of TRBD1 cannot be verified. The CDR3 contains 15 residues. Germline V lookup: CDR1 MNHEY, CDR2 SVGAGI. CDR3: CASSPSRGRVTEAFF.

This clonotype is large by frequency. V and J are TRBV3-2 and TRBJ1-1. TRBV3-2 corresponds to a pseudogene. This CDR3 spans 15 amino acids. The CDR3 protein is CASSLSLPMNTEAFF.